Each of the 7 T cell receptor beta chains below was sequenced from the same sample in a study of Ad26.COV2.S vaccination and SARS-CoV-2 variants. The treatment was: 15 to 20 received Ad26.COV2.S at low or high dose, single or two shots; roughly five received placebo; per-sample allocation not given. Collection of samples fell on day 63 after the first vaccine or placebo injection. Method: immunoSEQ multiplex PCR; TCRdb's copy keeps in-frame clones and lacks some. Here the sample spans 350,000 to 400,000 clones, about 88% being singletons. Sequences were derived from peripheral blood, sampled in a trial of Ad26.COV2.S vaccine versus placebo. These receptor sequences come from a person between 18 and 65 years old who received the Ad26.COV2.S COVID-19 vaccine or a placebo.

The chain combines TRBV3-1 (or the pseudogene TRBV3-2) with TRBJ2-1, with D possibly TRBD2 on 6 matching bases. With 4 bases removed from V and 7 bases from J, the gap between germline ends came to 20 bases. CDR1 and CDR2 from the germline V gene are LGHDT and YNNKEL (reference sequence). There are 16 residues in the CDR3. CDR3 loop: CASSPLAHGRFNEQFF. Here the CDR3 DNA reads TGTGCCAGCAGCCCCCTAGCGCACGGTCGGTTTAATGAGCAGTTCTTC.

This chain joins TRBV3-1 (or the pseudogene TRBV3-2) and TRBJ2-2; 10 bases map to TRBD2. The CDR3 contains 16 residues. CDR1 is LGHDT and CDR2 is YNNKEL in the germline V gene (reference sequence). Losses at the gene ends were 5 bases for V and 1 base for J; bases not matched to a gene: 4. The CDR3 reads CASSYGLAVNTGELFF. CDR3 bases: TGTGCCAGCAGCTACGGACTAGCGGTGAACACCGGGGAGCTGTTTTTT.

The chain has TRBV6-5 and TRBJ1-2, with D possibly TRBD1 on 6 matching bases. V lost 6 bases and J lost 12, with 23 bases in between. Per germline, CDR1 MNHEY and CDR2 SVGAGI. CDR3 size: 14 residues. CDR3 coding DNA: TGTGCCAGCAGGATAGATGGGGGCAGCCGCTCGCACACCTTC. Amino acid sequence: CASRIDGGSRSHTF.

The V call is TRBV11-2, the J call TRBJ2-1; D unclear. The length of the CDR3 is 15 residues. The germline gives CDR1 SGHAT, CDR2 FQNNGV. The ends were cut back, 5 bases at V and 8 bases at J, with 19 bases in the middle. CDR3 sequence reads: CASSVAVRRPDEQFF. In DNA, the CDR3 is TGTGCCAGCAGCGTCGCGGTTCGCCGCCCTGATGAGCAGTTCTTC.

This clone occurred once. The V call is TRBV5-8, the J call TRBJ2-7; 7 bases line up with TRBD2. The CDR3 spans 17 residues. Germline CDR1 and CDR2: SGHTS and YDEGEE. Trimming took 2 bases from V and 2 from J; bases not matched to a gene: 13. CDR3 amino acids: CASSFPLSAGAPYEQYF. CDR3 sequence (DNA): TGTGCCAGCAGCTTCCCCCTATCTGCGGGAGCGCCCTACGAGCAGTACTTC.

The chain links TRBV18 to TRBJ2-3; D remains unclear. The CDR3 runs 12 residues. The ends were cut back, 2 bases at V and 6 bases at J, with 6 bases in the middle. Germline assignment: CDR1 KGHSH and CDR2 LQKENI. For the CDR3, the DNA is TGTGCCAGCTCACCAGAAAGGGATACGCAGTATTTT. Its protein is CASSPERDTQYF. Complete variable domain (other parts from reference TRBV18 and TRBJ2-3): NAGVMQNPRHLVRRRGQEARLRCSPMKGHSHVYWYRQLPEEGLKFMVYLQKENIIDESGMPKERFSAEFPKEGPSILRIQQVVRGDSAAYFCASSPERDTQYFGPGTRLTVL.

V usage is TRBV19 and J usage is TRBJ1-6; unclear D gene. Deletions cut 6 bases from V and 5 bases from J, with 14 bases between. This CDR3 is 15 amino acids long. Germline CDR1 reads LNHDA; CDR2 reads SQIVND (reference sequence). CDR3 DNA sequence: TGTGCCAGTAGCCTACTCCACTTAAATAATTCACCCCTCCACTTT. This translates into CASSLLHLNNSPLHF.